These 24 T cell receptor beta chains were sequenced from one sample in a study of control samples from healthy donors and cancer patients. Sequencing used immunoSEQ multiplex PCR; TCRdb keeps in-frame clones, though not all of them. Of more than 10,000 clones in the sample, approximately 93% were seen once. The specimen was PBMCs. All receptors derive from a man aged 65-85 years with head and neck cancer.

The CDR3 DNA reads TGCGCCAGCAGCTTTGGGGGGCTAGGGGCAGAGACCCAGTACTTC. Residues: CASSFGGLGAETQYF. This chain links TRBV5-1 with TRBJ2-5; perhaps D is TRBD1 or TRBD2 (6 bases each). V lost 2 bases and J 4 bases, leaving 15 bases between the germline ends. The CDR3 runs 15 residues. Per the germline V gene, CDR1 is SGHRS and CDR2 is YFSETQ.

This chain connects TRBV5-1 to TRBJ2-3; 7 nucleotides agree with TRBD1. J lost 0 bases, V lost 4 bases, and 5 bases had no gene match. Looked up from germline, CDR1 is SGHRS and CDR2 is YFSETQ. The CDR3 contains 15 residues. The CDR3 loop is CASSPGQTSTDTQYF. CDR3 DNA: TGCGCCAGCAGCCCGGGACAGACTAGCACAGATACGCAGTATTTT.

This chain joins TRBV11-2 and TRBJ1-1; D gene ambiguous. CDR1 SGHAT and CDR2 FQNNGV come from the germline V gene. The CDR3 is 14 amino acids. Trimming removed 4 bases from V and 3 bases from J, with 12 bases in between. Here the CDR3 DNA reads TGTGCCAGCAGCTCTTCCGGTGCTTACACTGAAGCTTTCTTT. This translates into CASSSSGAYTEAFF.

The V and J genes are TRBV5-1 and TRBJ2-7; D may be TRBD2 (6 bases). Germline V lookup: CDR1 SGHRS, CDR2 YFSETQ. Trimming took off 4 bases at V and 3 bases at J, with 11 bases between the two ends. The CDR3 sequence is 13 residues long. CDR3 in amino acids: CASSITSNYEQYF. In DNA form, the CDR3 reads TGCGCCAGCAGCATAACTAGCAACTACGAGCAGTACTTC. Filled out from reference TRBV5-1 and TRBJ2-7, the complete variable domain reads KAGVTQTPRYLIKTRGQQVTLSCSPISGHRSVSWYQQTPGQGLQFLFEYFSETQRNKGNFPGRFSGRQFSNSRSEMNVSTLELGDSALYLCASSITSNYEQYFGPGTRLTVT.

The chain employs TRBV27 and TRBJ2-3; no clear D. This CDR3 is built from 15 residues. The V end was cut by 5 bases, the J end by 4 bases, with 16 bases between. Per germline, CDR1 MNHEY and CDR2 SMNVEV (reference sequence). CDR3 residues: CASSPPGWLADTQYF. CDR3 DNA sequence: TGTGCCAGCAGTCCCCCGGGCTGGCTCGCAGATACGCAGTATTTT.

This clone was picked up one time. The V gene is TRBV29-1, the J gene TRBJ1-2, with TRBD1 matching over 7 bases. The CDR3 sequence is 12 residues long. Germline V gene data show CDR1 as SQVTM and CDR2 as ANQGSEA. The junction had 9 bases not matched to a gene; V was cut back by 6 bases and J by 8 bases. The CDR3 sequence is CSVAQGGEGYTF. CDR3 DNA sequence: TGCAGCGTAGCCCAGGGGGGGGAGGGCTACACCTTC.

This chain connects TRBV5-1 to TRBJ2-3; 8 bases are shared with TRBD2. This CDR3 contains 14 residues. J lost 2 bases, V lost 7 bases, and 6 bases had no gene match. Germline V gene sequence: CDR1 SGHRS, CDR2 YFSETQ. The CDR3 here is CASAGGANTDTQYF. CDR3 in DNA: TGCGCCAGCGCCGGGGGGGCGAACACAGATACGCAGTATTTT.

The chain uses TRBV10-3 and TRBJ2-7; the D gene could be TRBD1 or TRBD2 (5 bases each). Looked up from germline, CDR1 is ENHRY and CDR2 is SYGVKD. The CDR3 has 14 amino acids. The ends were cut back, 1 base at V and 5 bases at J, with 12 bases in the middle. The CDR3 reads CAISEWDGSHEQYF. DNA for the CDR3: TGTGCCATCAGTGAGTGGGACGGATCCCACGAGCAGTACTTC.

V is TRBV5-1 and J is TRBJ1-2; weak D call: TRBD1 (5 bases). This CDR3 spans 15 amino acids. Germline V CDR1 and CDR2: SGHRS, YFSETQ. V was pared by 0 bases and J by 2 bases, with 11 bases between. CDR3 protein: CASSLVGVGNYGYTF. For the CDR3, the DNA is TGCGCCAGCAGCTTGGTGGGGGTCGGAAACTATGGCTACACCTTC.

This sequence joins TRBV19 and TRBJ2-2; tentative D call: TRBD1 (5 bases). The germline V gene has CDR1 LNHDA and CDR2 SQIVND (reference sequence). Trimming stripped 1 base from V and 1 base from J, with 10 bases between. This CDR3 region has 16 residues. The CDR3 loop is CASSIGGHKNTGELFF. The CDR3 DNA reads as TGTGCCAGTAGTATAGGTGGACACAAGAACACCGGGGAGCTGTTTTTT.

V and J are TRBV18 and TRBJ1-1; a possible D gene is TRBD1 (6 bases). Germline assignment: CDR1 KGHSH and CDR2 LQKENI. Trimming took off 8 bases at V and 1 base at J, with 11 bases between the two ends. CDR3 length: 13 amino acids. The CDR3 sequence is CASTGQTNTEAFF. The CDR3 nucleotides read TGTGCCAGCACCGGACAGACGAACACTGAAGCTTTCTTT.

This clone was counted once. The chain carries TRBV6-2 or TRBV6-3 and TRBJ2-5; D possibly uses TRBD1 or TRBD2 (5 bases each). Germline values: CDR1 MNHEY, CDR2 SVGEGT. This CDR3 has 16 amino acids. The V end lost 6 bases, the J end lost 5 bases, and 22 bases lay between the germline ends. CDR3 protein: CASSTPPGRMSETQYF. The CDR3 DNA sequence: TGTGCCAGCAGCACCCCCCCGGGGCGGATGAGTGAGACCCAGTACTTC.

This chain connects TRBV12-5 to TRBJ2-7, with 7 bases aligning to TRBD1. J gave up 3 bases and V 0 bases, and 14 bases lay outside the gene matches. The CDR3 runs to 18 residues. Germline CDR1 reads LGHNT; CDR2 reads FRNRAP. The CDR3 is CASGLVVFGTADHYEQYF. The CDR3 DNA reads TGTGCTAGTGGTTTGGTAGTCTTTGGGACAGCCGATCACTACGAGCAGTACTTC.

The chain recombines TRBV5-4 with TRBJ2-5; TRBD1 matches 7 bases. The germline gives CDR1 SGHNT, CDR2 YYREEE (reference sequence). The CDR3 covers 16 residues. The V gene end was trimmed by 0 bases and the J gene end by 3 bases; junction bases not matched to a gene: 8. DNA of the CDR3: TGTGCCAGCAGCTTGGCGGCAGGGGGAAGGAAAGAGACCCAGTACTTC. Residues: CASSLAAGGRKETQYF.

The rearrangement uses TRBV10-1 and TRBJ1-5; D unresolved. CDR1 is WNHNN and CDR2 is SYGVQD in the germline V gene (reference sequence). V was shortened by 4 bases and J by 7 bases, with 11 bases between the two germline ends. This CDR3 has 13 residues. The CDR3 coding sequence is TGCGCCAGCAGTGGAACGGCCGGGCAGCCCCAGCATTTT. Its protein product is CASSGTAGQPQHF.

CDR3 in DNA: TGTGCCAGCTCACCACCTACGGGACTAGCTGGCAATGAGCAGTTCTTC. Translation gives CASSPPTGLAGNEQFF. The genes are TRBV18 and TRBJ2-1; 9 positions match TRBD2. Trimming cost V 0 bases and J 6 bases; bases outside gene matches: 6. In germline, CDR1 is KGHSH, CDR2 LQKENI. The CDR3 sequence is 16 residues long.

The rearrangement uses TRBV28 and TRBJ2-7; 10 bases are shared with TRBD2. Germline V CDR1 and CDR2: MDHEN, SYDVKM. The CDR3 covers 14 residues. J gave up 4 bases and V 3 bases, and 3 bases lay outside the gene matches. The chain's CDR3 is CASSFASGSYEQYF. The CDR3 region has the DNA TGTGCCAGCAGTTTCGCTAGCGGGAGTTACGAGCAGTACTTC.

This clone was recorded a few times. The chain links TRBV5-1 to TRBJ2-7, with 7 bases identical to TRBD1. This CDR3 contains 14 residues. Germline V gives CDR1 SGHRS, CDR2 YFSETQ. J was trimmed by 2 bases and V by 4 bases; bases with no gene match: 6. CDR3 in DNA: TGCGCCAGCAGCGCCCAGACAGGGCCCTACGAGCAGTACTTC. Translated: CASSAQTGPYEQYF.

V gene TRBV5-1 combines with J gene TRBJ1-6; possible D gene TRBD1, 5 bases. Trimming shortened V by 0 bases and J by 10 bases, and 14 bases separated the two germline ends. Germline CDR1 and CDR2: SGHRS and YFSETQ. The CDR3 contains 15 residues. The CDR3 sequence is CASSLAGRERSPLHF. CDR3 sequence (DNA): TGCGCCAGCAGCTTGGCGGGCAGGGAAAGGTCACCCCTCCACTTT.

Concerning this clone itself: The junction does not match germline at one end; this may be a read error. The CDR3 loop reads CASSLRGGRSSGYTF. The CDR3 DNA reads TGTGCCAGCAGCTTAAGAGGGGGCAGGTCGTCTGGCTACACCTTT. The chain is built from TRBV7-8 and TRBJ1-2; 7 nucleotides align to TRBD1. The CDR3 is 15 amino acids. The germline gives CDR1 SGHVS, CDR2 FQNEAQ. Using reference TRBV7-8 and TRBJ1-2 for the parts outside the CDR3, the full variable domain is GAGVSQSPRYKVAKRGQDVALRCDPISGHVSLFWYQQALGQGPEFLTYFQNEAQLDKSGLPSDRFFAERPEGSVSTLKIQRTQQEDSAVYLCASSLRGGRSSGYTFGSGTRLTVV.

This chain connects TRBV18 to TRBJ2-5; no clear D. The CDR3 is made up of 12 amino acids. The germline gives CDR1 KGHSH, CDR2 LQKENI. Trimming pared 0 bases from V and 4 bases from J, leaving 3 bases between. The CDR3, as DNA: TGTGCCAGCTCACCACCGAGAGAGACCCAGTACTTC. Translation gives CASSPPRETQYF.

This clone was recorded once. The chain uses TRBV5-1 and TRBJ2-7; D possibly uses TRBD1 or TRBD2 (5 bases each). CDR1 and CDR2 from the germline V gene are SGHRS and YFSETQ. With 3 bases removed from V and 2 bases from J, the gap between germline ends came to 12 bases. The CDR3 is 14 amino acids. DNA for the CDR3: TGCGCCAGCAGCTCGGGACGTTTTCCCTACGAGCAGTACTTC. It codes for CASSSGRFPYEQYF.

The V call is TRBV5-4, the J call TRBJ1-1; D is uncertain. From germline, CDR1 is SGHNT and CDR2 YYREEE (reference sequence). Trimming took 0 bases from V and 1 from J, leaving 7 bases between them. The CDR3 is 14 amino acids. DNA for the CDR3: TGTGCCAGCAGCTTGGAGGCAGGGAACACTGAAGCTTTCTTT. Residues: CASSLEAGNTEAFF. The full variable domain, in which reference TRBV5-4 and TRBJ1-1 provide the parts outside the CDR3, is ETGVTQSPTHLIKTRGQQVTLRCSSQSGHNTVSWYQQALGQGPQFIFQYYREEENGRGNFPPRFSGLQFPNYSSELNVNALELDDSALYLCASSLEAGNTEAFFGQGTRLTVV.

With respect to this clone: The junction departs from germline at one end; a sequencing error may be responsible. V is TRBV9 and J is TRBJ2-6; D possibly corresponds to TRBD2 (7 bases). Germline V lookup: CDR1 SGDLS, CDR2 YYNGEE. The CDR3 is 15 amino acids. The CDR3 loop reads CASSVGGAGANVLTF. DNA for the CDR3: TGCGCCAGCAGCGTAGGGGGGGCGGGGGCCAACGTCCTGACTTTC.